These T cell receptor beta chains were read from a single sample in a study of blood T cells in healthy people across ages. Each CDR3 protein is one row after TCRdb ran MiXCR on the 5' RACE reads. The top ten clones hold 10% of a sample with about 930,000 distinct CDR3 sequences, roughly 29% of them seen once. These sequences were also reported in another study, on T cells of mothers and their children.

The sample was blood. These receptors were taken from a woman aged 40 to 49 in good health. Both conserved end residues are part of each CDR3. Each record gives: V gene, clone size, D gene, J gene, CDR3 protein, CDR3 DNA. D genes are given only for firm matches. The size field is filled for only some rows; it gives once, few, many or a size class.

v_gene: TRBV7-3; abundance: few; d_gene: TRBD2; j_gene: TRBJ2-1; CDR3aa: CASSHWGGLSYNEQFF; CDR3nt: TGTGCCAGCAGTCATTGGGGGGGTTTATCCTACAATGAGCAGTTCTTC
v_gene: TRBV2; abundance: few; d_gene: .; j_gene: TRBJ2-1; CDR3aa: CASTMMIGNEQFF; CDR3nt: TGTGCCAGCACTATGATGATAGGGAATGAGCAGTTCTTC
v_gene: TRBV7-9; abundance: few; d_gene: .; j_gene: TRBJ1-2; CDR3aa: CASSPPGNPLYGYTF; CDR3nt: TGTGCCAGCAGCCCACCCGGAAACCCCCTCTATGGCTACACCTTC
v_gene: TRBV11-2; abundance: .; d_gene: TRBD1; j_gene: TRBJ2-7; CDR3aa: CASSFIGDRGDEQYF; CDR3nt: TGTGCCAGCAGCTTCATAGGGGACAGGGGGGACGAGCAGTACTTC
v_gene: TRBV28; abundance: once; d_gene: TRBD2; j_gene: TRBJ2-1; CDR3aa: CASSPGGSGGPYNEQFF; CDR3nt: TGTGCCAGCAGTCCGGGCGGTAGCGGGGGGCCCTACAATGAGCAGTTCTTC
v_gene: TRBV10-3; abundance: many; d_gene: .; j_gene: TRBJ2-5; CDR3aa: CAISESRGQETQYF; CDR3nt: TGTGCCATCAGTGAGTCAAGGGGTCAAGAGACCCAGTACTTC
v_gene: TRBV20-1; abundance: .; d_gene: .; j_gene: TRBJ1-2; CDR3aa: CSARDVGRGYGYTF; CDR3nt: TGCAGTGCTAGAGATGTCGGAAGGGGCTATGGCTACACCTTC
v_gene: TRBV24-1; abundance: few; d_gene: .; j_gene: TRBJ2-3; CDR3aa: CATSRDNTDTQYF; CDR3nt: TGTGCCACCTCTCGGGACAACACAGATACGCAGTATTTT
v_gene: TRBV9; abundance: .; d_gene: TRBD1; j_gene: TRBJ1-6; CDR3aa: CASSVGQDNSPLHF; CDR3nt: TGTGCCAGCAGCGTGGGACAGGACAATTCACCCCTCCACTTT
v_gene: TRBV6-1; abundance: few; d_gene: TRBD2; j_gene: TRBJ2-5; CDR3aa: CASSKGRGESWTQYF; CDR3nt: TGTGCCAGCAGCAAAGGGCGGGGGGAAAGCTGGACCCAGTACTTC
v_gene: TRBV5-1; abundance: many; d_gene: .; j_gene: TRBJ2-6; CDR3aa: CASSQERNSGANVLTF; CDR3nt: TGCGCCAGCAGCCAGGAGCGAAACTCTGGGGCCAACGTCCTGACTTTC
v_gene: TRBV6-2/TRBV6-3; abundance: many; d_gene: TRBD1; j_gene: TRBJ2-3; CDR3aa: CASSYLGTASTDTQYF; CDR3nt: TGTGCCAGCAGTTACCTTGGGACAGCTAGCACAGATACGCAGTATTTT
v_gene: TRBV20-1; abundance: .; d_gene: .; j_gene: TRBJ2-3; CDR3aa: CSARTSRLGVPLQTTRDTQYF; CDR3nt: TGCAGTGCTAGAACCTCGCGGTTGGGGGTCCCATTGCAGACCACACGGGATACGCAGTATTTT
v_gene: TRBV28; abundance: many; d_gene: TRBD1; j_gene: TRBJ2-3; CDR3aa: CASRRQGTTDTQYF; CDR3nt: TGTGCCAGCAGAAGACAGGGAACGACAGATACGCAGTATTTT
v_gene: TRBV20-1; abundance: .; d_gene: TRBD1; j_gene: TRBJ1-2; CDR3aa: CSAPSTGADNYGYTF; CDR3nt: TGCAGTGCTCCGTCGACAGGGGCGGATAACTATGGCTACACCTTC
v_gene: TRBV5-5; abundance: .; d_gene: .; j_gene: TRBJ1-1; CDR3aa: CASSFGGTLNTEAFF; CDR3nt: TGTGCCAGCAGCTTCGGCGGGACCCTGAACACTGAAGCTTTCTTT
v_gene: TRBV7-8; abundance: .; d_gene: .; j_gene: TRBJ2-5; CDR3aa: CASSSPRGREETQYF; CDR3nt: TGTGCCAGCAGCTCCCCGCGAGGCAGAGAAGAGACCCAGTACTTC
v_gene: TRBV21-1; abundance: .; d_gene: .; j_gene: TRBJ2-3; CDR3aa: CASSKLRDYNTDTQYF; CDR3nt: TGTGCCAGCAGCAAGCTCCGGGACTACAACACAGATACGCAGTATTTT
v_gene: TRBV19; abundance: .; d_gene: .; j_gene: TRBJ1-5; CDR3aa: CASSIAGSNQPQHF; CDR3nt: TGTGCCAGTAGTATAGCGGGAAGCAATCAGCCCCAGCATTTT
v_gene: TRBV5-6; abundance: .; d_gene: TRBD2; j_gene: TRBJ2-1; CDR3aa: CASSLSKRGPGNGQFF; CDR3nt: TGTGCCAGCAGCTTGAGTAAGCGGGGGCCGGGTAATGGGCAGTTCTTC
v_gene: TRBV7-9; abundance: .; d_gene: TRBD1; j_gene: TRBJ1-1; CDR3aa: CASSDRDRGVRGTEAFF; CDR3nt: TGTGCCAGCAGCGACCGGGACAGGGGTGTAAGGGGTACTGAAGCTTTCTTT
v_gene: TRBV7-9; abundance: few; d_gene: .; j_gene: TRBJ2-1; CDR3aa: CASSLVVGAGETQFF; CDR3nt: TGTGCCAGCAGCTTAGTGGTGGGGGCTGGAGAGACCCAGTTCTTC
v_gene: TRBV18; abundance: many; d_gene: .; j_gene: TRBJ2-5; CDR3aa: CASSPLPQETQYF; CDR3nt: TGTGCCAGCTCACCACTCCCTCAAGAGACCCAGTACTTC
v_gene: TRBV28; abundance: few; d_gene: TRBD1; j_gene: TRBJ1-5; CDR3aa: CASRWYGQGRNSNQPQHF; CDR3nt: TGTGCCAGCAGGTGGTACGGACAGGGGCGTAATAGCAATCAGCCCCAGCATTTT
v_gene: TRBV5-1; abundance: .; d_gene: .; j_gene: TRBJ1-1; CDR3aa: CASSLEDQTEAFF; CDR3nt: TGCGCCAGCAGCTTGGAGGATCAGACTGAAGCTTTCTTT
v_gene: TRBV19; abundance: .; d_gene: .; j_gene: TRBJ2-6; CDR3aa: CASSSLRAAGANVLTF; CDR3nt: TGTGCCAGTAGTTCTCTCCGGGCGGCTGGGGCCAACGTCCTGACTTTC
v_gene: TRBV20-1; abundance: .; d_gene: .; j_gene: TRBJ2-1; CDR3aa: CSASGTGSSYNEQFF; CDR3nt: TGCAGTGCTAGCGGGACGGGTAGCTCCTACAATGAGCAGTTCTTC
v_gene: TRBV6-5; abundance: .; d_gene: TRBD1; j_gene: TRBJ1-3; CDR3aa: CASSSTDRGSVGNTIYF; CDR3nt: TGTGCCAGCAGTTCGACCGACAGGGGGTCGGTTGGAAACACCATATATTTT
v_gene: TRBV2; abundance: few; d_gene: TRBD1; j_gene: TRBJ1-1; CDR3aa: CASTDRGNTEAFF; CDR3nt: TGTGCCAGCACTGACAGGGGTAACACTGAAGCTTTCTTT
v_gene: TRBV5-1; abundance: .; d_gene: .; j_gene: TRBJ1-1; CDR3aa: CASSSRASPNTEAFF; CDR3nt: TGCGCCAGCAGCTCGCGGGCGTCGCCGAACACTGAAGCTTTCTTT
v_gene: TRBV5-1; abundance: .; d_gene: .; j_gene: TRBJ2-3; CDR3aa: CASSLEPLTDTQYF; CDR3nt: TGCGCCAGCAGCTTGGAACCACTCACAGATACGCAGTATTTT
v_gene: TRBV5-6; abundance: few; d_gene: TRBD1; j_gene: TRBJ1-5; CDR3aa: CASSMIGGYNQPQHF; CDR3nt: TGTGCCAGCAGCATGATAGGGGGCTATAATCAGCCCCAGCATTTT
v_gene: TRBV5-1; abundance: few; d_gene: TRBD1; j_gene: TRBJ1-2; CDR3aa: CASSRQGEGYGYTF; CDR3nt: TGCGCCAGCAGTAGACAGGGGGAAGGCTACGGCTACACCTTC
v_gene: TRBV7-9; abundance: .; d_gene: .; j_gene: TRBJ1-4; CDR3aa: CASSLGGDGEKLFF; CDR3nt: TGTGCCAGCAGCTTGGGGGGAGACGGTGAAAAACTGTTTTTT
v_gene: TRBV5-5; abundance: .; d_gene: .; j_gene: TRBJ1-1; CDR3aa: CSSSQFGDQTSEAFF; CDR3nt: TGTTCCAGCAGCCAGTTTGGGGATCAAACGTCTGAAGCTTTCTTT
v_gene: TRBV4-3; abundance: .; d_gene: TRBD1; j_gene: TRBJ2-2; CDR3aa: CASSQDAGGTNTGELFF; CDR3nt: TGCGCCAGCAGCCAAGATGCAGGGGGCACGAACACCGGGGAGCTGTTTTTT
v_gene: TRBV7-2; abundance: .; d_gene: TRBD1; j_gene: TRBJ1-5; CDR3aa: CASSWKGQDNQPQHF; CDR3nt: TGTGCCAGCAGCTGGAAGGGACAGGATAATCAGCCCCAGCATTTT
v_gene: TRBV2; abundance: few; d_gene: TRBD1; j_gene: TRBJ1-2; CDR3aa: CASKFTGQGAGGYTF; CDR3nt: TGTGCCAGCAAGTTTACAGGGCAGGGGGCTGGTGGCTACACCTTC
v_gene: TRBV7-2; abundance: many; d_gene: .; j_gene: TRBJ1-5; CDR3aa: CASSPSVSNQPQHF; CDR3nt: TGTGCCAGCAGCCCGAGTGTTAGCAATCAGCCCCAGCATTTT
v_gene: TRBV6-2/TRBV6-3; abundance: many; d_gene: .; j_gene: TRBJ1-2; CDR3aa: CASSLTVDYGYTF; CDR3nt: TGTGCCAGCAGTTTGACAGTGGACTATGGCTACACCTTC
v_gene: TRBV28; abundance: many; d_gene: .; j_gene: TRBJ2-3; CDR3aa: CASTSGTQNTDTQYF; CDR3nt: TGTGCCAGCACGTCCGGGACGCAAAACACAGATACGCAGTATTTT
v_gene: TRBV7-2; abundance: .; d_gene: .; j_gene: TRBJ2-3; CDR3aa: CASREAWEGTQYF; CDR3nt: TGTGCCAGCAGGGAGGCTTGGGAAGGTACGCAGTATTTT
v_gene: TRBV6-4; abundance: .; d_gene: .; j_gene: TRBJ2-2; CDR3aa: CASRDSPAGAGELFF; CDR3nt: TGTGCCAGCCGCGACAGCCCGGCGGGCGCCGGGGAGCTGTTTTTT
v_gene: TRBV2; abundance: .; d_gene: TRBD1; j_gene: TRBJ1-1; CDR3aa: CASSEMPTGVQGEAFF; CDR3nt: TGTGCCAGCAGTGAAATGCCTACAGGGGTTCAGGGTGAAGCTTTCTTT
v_gene: TRBV5-1; abundance: .; d_gene: .; j_gene: TRBJ1-4; CDR3aa: CAGRLGSAANEKLFF; CDR3nt: TGCGCCGGCAGACTCGGGAGTGCAGCTAATGAAAAACTGTTTTTT
v_gene: TRBV6-1; abundance: many; d_gene: .; j_gene: TRBJ2-7; CDR3aa: CASSEVRVGEQYF; CDR3nt: TGTGCCAGCAGTGAAGTCAGGGTTGGCGAGCAGTACTTC
v_gene: TRBV5-5; abundance: .; d_gene: .; j_gene: TRBJ1-1; CDR3aa: CASSFSNTEAFF; CDR3nt: TGTGCCAGCAGTTTCAGTAACACTGAAGCTTTCTTT
v_gene: TRBV12-3/TRBV12-4; abundance: .; d_gene: TRBD1; j_gene: TRBJ1-4; CDR3aa: CAGRSTGGNEKLFF; CDR3nt: TGTGCCGGCAGATCTACAGGGGGGAATGAAAAACTGTTTTTT
v_gene: TRBV7-9; abundance: few; d_gene: .; j_gene: TRBJ2-3; CDR3aa: CASASPDLSTDTQYF; CDR3nt: TGTGCCAGTGCTTCCCCGGACCTAAGCACAGATACGCAGTATTTT
v_gene: TRBV2; abundance: .; d_gene: .; j_gene: TRBJ2-7; CDR3aa: CASKARPTYEQYF; CDR3nt: TGTGCCAGCAAGGCTAGGCCTACCTACGAGCAGTACTTC
v_gene: TRBV29-1; abundance: .; d_gene: TRBD1; j_gene: TRBJ2-7; CDR3aa: CSVEDTTGREQYF; CDR3nt: TGCAGCGTTGAAGATACGACAGGGCGCGAGCAGTACTTC
v_gene: TRBV4-1; abundance: few; d_gene: .; j_gene: TRBJ1-5; CDR3aa: CASSQEYSSNQPQHF; CDR3nt: TGCGCCAGCAGCCAAGAATACAGCTCAAATCAGCCCCAGCATTTT